The next 26 T cell receptor beta chains were all read from a single sample in a study of blood T cell repertoires in COVID-19. Data came from immunoSEQ multiplex PCR; TCRdb stores just in-frame clones and leaves some out. This table has a few hundred thousand clones, just under 90% appearing once. Material for sequencing was PBMCs or T cells enriched from blood (not recorded which). Receptors were obtained from a woman in her fifties or sixties who had recovered from COVID-19.

The chain recombines TRBV27 with TRBJ2-7; D may be TRBD1 (6 bases). V was trimmed by 2 bases and J by 3 bases, leaving 11 bases between them. The CDR3 contains 14 residues. The germline CDR1 and CDR2 sequences are MNHEY and SMNVEV (reference sequence). Here the CDR3 DNA reads TGTGCCAGCAGTTTAGTACAGGGTTACTACGAGCAGTACTTC. Translated, it gives CASSLVQGYYEQYF.

The J gene is TRBJ1-1, the V gene TRBV5-1; 7 nucleotides line up with TRBD1. Germline loops: CDR1 SGHRS, CDR2 YFSETQ. Germline trimming cut 7 bases from V and 4 bases from J; bases unmatched to any gene: 16. The CDR3 sequence is 16 residues long. The CDR3 loop reads CASRAWDTGDRTEAFF. The CDR3, as DNA: TGCGCCAGCCGAGCTTGGGATACAGGGGATCGCACTGAAGCTTTCTTT.

This clone was picked up a small number of times. CDR3 in amino acids: CASSRGFRQPQHF. As DNA, the CDR3 is TGTGCCAGCAGCAGGGGTTTTAGGCAGCCCCAGCATTTT. The chain is built from TRBV6-2 or TRBV6-3 and TRBJ1-5, with D maybe TRBD1 (6 bases). The ends were cut back, 6 bases at V and 7 bases at J, with 13 bases in the middle. This CDR3 comprises 13 residues. Germline CDR1 MNHEY, CDR2 SVGEGT.

V and J are TRBV5-6 and TRBJ2-7, with a tentative D call TRBD2 (5 bases). The CDR3 has 12 residues. The V end lost 3 bases, the J end lost 1 base, and 5 bases lay between the germline ends. Germline V CDR1 and CDR2: SGHDT, YYEEEE. CDR3 bases: TGTGCCAGCAGCTGGGAGTCCTACGAGCAGTACTTC. As protein: CASSWESYEQYF.

The chain joins TRBV4-1 to TRBJ2-7; 7 bases match TRBD1. With 3 bases clipped from V and 3 bases from J, the junction kept 8 bases outside the gene matches. Germline CDR1 is MGHRA and CDR2 is YSYEKL. The CDR3 loop spans 15 amino acids. The CDR3 reads CASSQGDSGNYEQYF. Written as DNA, the CDR3 is TGCGCCAGCAGCCAGGGGGACAGCGGTAACTACGAGCAGTACTTC.

The V gene is TRBV19, the J gene TRBJ1-5; a possible D gene is TRBD1 (6 bases). This CDR3 is 12 amino acids long. Between the trimmed V and J ends, which lost 7 bases and 8 bases, there was a span of 12 bases. The germline CDR1 and CDR2 sequences are LNHDA and SQIVND (reference sequence). This chain's CDR3 is CASKPGVEPQHF. Written as DNA, the CDR3 is TGTGCCAGTAAGCCAGGGGTGGAGCCCCAGCATTTT. Full variable domain (remainder filled in from reference TRBV19 and TRBJ1-5): DGGITQSPKYLFRKEGQNVTLSCEQNLNHDAMYWYRQDPGQGLRLIYYSQIVNDFQKGDIAEGYSVSREKKESFPLTVTSAQKNPTAFYLCASKPGVEPQHFGDGTRLSIL.

J is TRBJ2-3 and V is TRBV4-1; TRBD2 matches 10 bases. Germline V CDR1 and CDR2: MGHRA, YSYEKL. This CDR3 region has 16 residues. V lost 2 bases and J lost 2; bases outside the gene matches: 4. The DNA for the CDR3 is TGCGCCAGCAGCCAACGGACTAGCGGAGTCACAGATACGCAGTATTTT. Translating gives CASSQRTSGVTDTQYF.

The chain's CDR3 is CASLGGQGVEQYF. CDR3 in DNA: TGTGCCTCCCTTGGGGGACAGGGGGTCGAGCAGTACTTC. The chain carries TRBV30 and TRBJ2-7; 11 bases are a match to TRBD1. The germline gives CDR1 GTSNPN, CDR2 SVGIG (reference sequence). Trimming removed 7 bases from V and 6 bases from J; junction bases left unmatched: 8. There are 13 residues in the CDR3. The full variable domain, rest sourced from reference TRBV30 and TRBJ2-7, is SQTIHQWPATLVQPVGSPLSLECTVEGTSNPNLYWYRQAAGRGLQLLFYSVGIGQISSEVPQNLSASRPQDRQFILSSKKLLLSDSGFYLCASLGGQGVEQYFGPGTRLTVT.

The chain carries TRBV28 and TRBJ1-1, with 8 bases aligning to TRBD1. The CDR3 runs 13 residues. Germline values: CDR1 MDHEN, CDR2 SYDVKM. V lost 6 bases to trimming and J lost 4 bases; unmatched junction nucleotides: 4. The CDR3 region has the DNA TGTGCCAGCAGACAGGGGGTTTTCACTGAAGCTTTCTTT. This encodes CASRQGVFTEAFF.

The CDR3 loop reads CASSPGGTAVGANVLTF. CDR3 DNA sequence: TGTGCCAGCAGCCCGGGGGGTACGGCAGTTGGGGCCAACGTCCTGACTTTC. The rearrangement joins TRBV5-4 to TRBJ2-6; TRBD2 agrees at 7 bases. The CDR3 extends over 17 amino acids. CDR1 and CDR2 from the germline V gene are SGHNT and YYREEE (reference sequence). The junction had 10 bases not matched to a gene; V was cut back by 4 bases and J by 3 bases. The variable domain in full, with the rest retrieved from reference TRBV5-4 and TRBJ2-6, is ETGVTQSPTHLIKTRGQQVTLRCSSQSGHNTVSWYQQALGQGPQFIFQYYREEENGRGNFPPRFSGLQFPNYSSELNVNALELDDSALYLCASSPGGTAVGANVLTFGAGSRLTVL.

The chain employs TRBV7-9 and TRBJ2-5; possibly TRBD1 for D (5 bases). This CDR3 has 14 residues. The germline V and J ends were trimmed by 5 bases and 3 bases, with 13 bases remaining between them. Germline CDR1 and CDR2: SEHNR and FQNEAQ (reference sequence). CDR3 nucleotide sequence: TGTGCCAGCAGCCCCTGGACACACAAAGAGACCCAGTACTTC. Translation gives CASSPWTHKETQYF.

The chain is built from TRBV3-1 (or the pseudogene TRBV3-2) and TRBJ2-3; 8 nucleotides line up with TRBD2. Trimming at V came to 5 bases and at J to 6 bases, leaving 16 bases not matched to a gene. Germline lookup yields CDR1 LGHDT and CDR2 YNNKEL (reference sequence). This CDR3 region has 17 residues. The CDR3 here is CASSAQGGRGGFDTQYF. Written as DNA, the CDR3 is TGTGCCAGCAGCGCACAGGGAGGCCGGGGGGGCTTCGATACGCAGTATTTT.

The V gene is TRBV5-1, the J gene TRBJ2-1; maybe TRBD1 (5 bases). Looked up from germline, CDR1 is SGHRS and CDR2 is YFSETQ. CDR3 length: 15 amino acids. Trimming took 1 base from V and 8 from J, leaving 16 bases between them. The DNA for the CDR3 is TGCGCCAGCAGCTTGAAGGGGTATGTTCTCGATGAGCAGTTCTTC. It encodes CASSLKGYVLDEQFF. The entire variable domain, with the rest obtained from reference TRBV5-1 and TRBJ2-1, is as follows: KAGVTQTPRYLIKTRGQQVTLSCSPISGHRSVSWYQQTPGQGLQFLFEYFSETQRNKGNFPGRFSGRQFSNSRSEMNVSTLELGDSALYLCASSLKGYVLDEQFFGPGTRLTVL.

The chain recombines TRBV2 with TRBJ1-5; 11 bases match TRBD1. V gave up 4 bases and J gave up 2 bases; unmatched junction bases: 1. The CDR3 is made up of 15 amino acids. Germline CDR1 reads SNHLY; CDR2 reads FYNNEI. The CDR3 reads CASSADRGRNQPQHF. The DNA for the CDR3 is TGTGCCAGCAGTGCGGACAGGGGGCGCAATCAGCCCCAGCATTTT.

The chain carries TRBV7-9 and TRBJ1-4; possible D gene TRBD1, 5 bases. The CDR3 sequence is 17 residues long. The V gene's germline CDR1 is SEHNR and CDR2 FQNEAQ (reference sequence). V lost 0 bases and J lost 6, with 17 bases in between. In nucleotides, the CDR3 is TGTGCCAGCAGCTTAGCGTGGCAGGGAAGTTCCCATGAAAAACTGTTTTTT. This translates into CASSLAWQGSSHEKLFF.

The chain uses TRBV7-8 and TRBJ2-7, with D possibly matching TRBD2 (6 bases). Trimming took 2 bases from V and 0 from J, leaving 11 bases between them. CDR1 is SGHVS and CDR2 is FQNEAQ in the germline V gene. The CDR3 is made up of 15 amino acids. The CDR3 coding sequence is TGTGCCAGCAGCTTACAGGAGGGACCCTCCTACGAGCAGTACTTC. Residues: CASSLQEGPSYEQYF.

Comment on this clone: This sample includes further DNA sequences coding for the same CDR3. This chain joins TRBV7-9 and TRBJ1-1, with D uncertain. The V end was cut by 1 base, the J end by 1 base, with 7 bases between. Germline lookup yields CDR1 SEHNR and CDR2 FQNEAQ (reference sequence). The CDR3 totals 14 residues. CDR3: CASSLDSRNTEAFF. CDR3 bases: TGTGCCAGCAGCTTAGACTCGAGGAACACTGAAGCTTTCTTT.

J is TRBJ2-6 and V is TRBV6-1; 7 nucleotides align to TRBD2. This CDR3 region has 18 residues. V shed 4 bases, J shed 0 bases, and the junction held 9 bases outside the gene matches. The germline gives CDR1 MNHNS, CDR2 SASEGT. The CDR3 loop reads CASSVESGAISGANVLTF. DNA for the CDR3: TGTGCCAGCAGTGTAGAAAGCGGGGCCATCTCTGGGGCCAACGTCCTGACTTTC.

The J gene is TRBJ1-5, the V gene TRBV7-9; the match to TRBD1 covers 9 bases. V was pared by 5 bases and J by 4 bases, with 3 bases of the junction left unmatched. CDR1 is SEHNR, CDR2 FQNEAQ, per germline (reference sequence). This CDR3 spans 14 amino acids. The CDR3 is CASSRGTGNQPQHF. CDR3 bases: TGTGCCAGCAGCCGCGGGACAGGGAATCAGCCCCAGCATTTT.

The gene calls are TRBV2 and TRBJ1-4, with unresolved D. V was shortened by 2 bases and J by 2 bases, with 6 bases between the two germline ends. CDR3 length: 14 residues. CDR1 SNHLY and CDR2 FYNNEI come from the germline V gene. The CDR3 DNA reads TGTGCCAGCAGTGAACCGGGTACTAATGAAAAACTGTTTTTT. Its protein product is CASSEPGTNEKLFF.

This clone was found a few times. The chain has TRBV30 and TRBJ1-2; D ambiguous. Trimming took 0 bases from V and 6 from J, leaving 14 bases between them. The CDR3 spans 14 residues. Looked up from germline, CDR1 is GTSNPN and CDR2 is SVGIG (reference sequence). Written as DNA, the CDR3 is TGTGCCTGGAGTGTACTTTTTACAAGCGATGGCTACACCTTC. Protein product: CAWSVLFTSDGYTF.

The chain couples TRBV5-1 to TRBJ1-6; weak D call: TRBD1 (5 bases). This CDR3 is built from 15 residues. Germline V gives CDR1 SGHRS, CDR2 YFSETQ. V lost 4 bases and J 9 bases, leaving 17 bases between the germline ends. Here the CDR3 reads CASSPGGGTGSPLHF. In DNA, the CDR3 is TGCGCCAGCAGCCCCGGCGGGGGGACGGGTTCACCCCTCCACTTT. The full variable domain, with the rest looked up from reference TRBV5-1 and TRBJ1-6, is KAGVTQTPRYLIKTRGQQVTLSCSPISGHRSVSWYQQTPGQGLQFLFEYFSETQRNKGNFPGRFSGRQFSNSRSEMNVSTLELGDSALYLCASSPGGGTGSPLHFGNGTRLTVT.

The chain employs TRBV15 and TRBJ1-1; 7 bases fit TRBD1. V was clipped by 3 bases and J by 1 base; unmatched bases: 11. From germline, CDR1 is LNHNV and CDR2 YYDKDF (reference sequence). The length of the CDR3 is 17 residues. The CDR3: CATSSRSPGTENTEAFF. The CDR3 bases are TGTGCCACCAGCAGTCGCAGTCCCGGGACAGAGAACACTGAAGCTTTCTTT.

CDR3 region: CASSTPKFTDTQYF. Written as DNA, the CDR3 is TGTGCCAGCAGCACACCGAAGTTCACAGATACGCAGTATTTT. This rearrangement joins TRBV7-2 to TRBJ2-3; D not certain. Germline V lookup: CDR1 SGHTA, CDR2 FQGNSA. V was cut by 5 bases and J by 2 bases, with 11 bases left in between. This CDR3 has 14 residues.

This sequence joins TRBV4-1 and TRBJ1-6; no clear D. V lost 6 bases and J 8 bases, leaving 11 bases between the germline ends. There are 13 residues in the CDR3. Germline values: CDR1 MGHRA, CDR2 YSYEKL. As DNA, the CDR3 is TGCGCCAGCAGGCCCTCTAGTTATTCACCCCTCCACTTT. It encodes CASRPSSYSPLHF.

In this sample, this clone turned up a few times. The chain has TRBV7-3 and TRBJ1-1, with D unresolved. The CDR3 has 14 amino acids. Per germline, CDR1 SGHTA and CDR2 FQGTGA. Trimming pared 1 base from V and 2 bases from J, leaving 8 bases between. CDR3 region: CASSLSQLNTEAFF. DNA for the CDR3: TGTGCCAGCAGCTTAAGTCAGTTAAACACTGAAGCTTTCTTT.